The rows below give T cell receptor beta chains drawn from one sample of a study of a mutant IDH1 vaccine in newly diagnosed glioma. Sequenced by immunoSEQ multiplex PCR; TCRdb stores in-frame clones only, minus some. The profile covers tens of thousands of clones, with more than 85% appearing a single time and approximately 0.6% taken by the ten largest. These TCRs are of unknown antigen specificity. This specimen was PBMCs, taken from a glioma patient whose treatment included an IDH1 peptide vaccine. These receptors were collected from a woman in her forties or fifties with glioma. The CDR3 runs from the conserved cysteine through the conserved F or W. Fields, in order: clone size, J gene, V gene, D gene, CDR3 DNA, CDR3 protein. D genes are given only for firm matches. Clone size appears in some rows only: once, few, many, or a class for an expanded clone.

abundance: -
j_gene: TRBJ1-2
v_gene: TRBV2
d_gene: -
CDR3nt: TGTGCCAGTTGGCGGGGAATCGACTACACCTTC
CDR3aa: CASWRGIDYTF

abundance: -
j_gene: TRBJ2-2
v_gene: TRBV5-4
d_gene: -
CDR3nt: TGTGCCAGCAGCTTGGCGGCACAACACCGGGGAGCTGTTTTT
CDR3aa: CASSLAAQHRGAVF

abundance: -
j_gene: TRBJ2-2
v_gene: TRBV14
d_gene: -
CDR3nt: TGTGCCAGCAGACCAAGGGGGGACGGGGAGCTGTTTTTT
CDR3aa: CASRPRGDGELFF

abundance: -
j_gene: TRBJ1-3
v_gene: TRBV5-1
d_gene: -
CDR3nt: TGCGCCAGCAGCTTACAGGTCTCTGGAAACACCATATATTTT
CDR3aa: CASSLQVSGNTIYF

abundance: -
j_gene: TRBJ1-3
v_gene: TRBV6-5
d_gene: -
CDR3nt: TGTGCCAGCAGTTACGGCCAGACCTCTGGAAACACCATATATTTT
CDR3aa: CASSYGQTSGNTIYF

abundance: -
j_gene: TRBJ2-1
v_gene: TRBV5-1
d_gene: TRBD2
CDR3nt: TGCGCCAGCAGAGGGAGCGGGACCTACAATGAGCAGTTCTTC
CDR3aa: CASRGSGTYNEQFF

abundance: -
j_gene: TRBJ2-7
v_gene: TRBV5-4
d_gene: TRBD1
CDR3nt: TGTGCCAGCAGCTTGGTACCTCGGGACAGTGGTTACGAGCAGTACTTC
CDR3aa: CASSLVPRDSGYEQYF

abundance: -
j_gene: TRBJ1-1
v_gene: TRBV18
d_gene: -
CDR3nt: TGTGCCAGCTCACCAGAGAAGACTGAAGCTTTCTTT
CDR3aa: CASSPEKTEAFF

abundance: -
j_gene: TRBJ2-2
v_gene: TRBV2
d_gene: -
CDR3nt: TGTGCCAGCAGTGTGTATAACACCGGGGAGCTGTTTTTT
CDR3aa: CASSVYNTGELFF

abundance: -
j_gene: TRBJ2-7
v_gene: TRBV11-2
d_gene: -
CDR3nt: TGTGCCAGCAGCTTATTCCAGACAGAAACCTACGAGCAGTACTTC
CDR3aa: CASSLFQTETYEQYF

abundance: once
j_gene: TRBJ1-2
v_gene: TRBV6-1
d_gene: TRBD1
CDR3nt: TGTGCCAGCAGTAGTACAGGGGGTCGCTACTATGGCTACACCTTC
CDR3aa: CASSSTGGRYYGYTF

abundance: -
j_gene: TRBJ2-2
v_gene: TRBV5-1
d_gene: TRBD1
CDR3nt: TGCGCCAGCAGCGCCGGGACAGGGGTGTCCGGGGAGCTGTTTTTT
CDR3aa: CASSAGTGVSGELFF

abundance: -
j_gene: TRBJ2-1
v_gene: TRBV6-5
d_gene: TRBD1
CDR3nt: TGTGCCAGCAGTTACTATTACAGGGGGCTGGACAATGAGCAGTTCTTC
CDR3aa: CASSYYYRGLDNEQFF

abundance: -
j_gene: TRBJ1-5
v_gene: TRBV27
d_gene: -
CDR3nt: TGTGCCAGCAGTTTCACACCTTATAGCAATCAGCCCCAGCATTTT
CDR3aa: CASSFTPYSNQPQHF

abundance: -
j_gene: TRBJ2-2
v_gene: TRBV10-1
d_gene: -
CDR3nt: TGCGCCAGCAGTGAGTCAACTAGCAACACCGGGGAGCTGTTTTTT
CDR3aa: CASSESTSNTGELFF

abundance: once
j_gene: TRBJ2-3
v_gene: TRBV9
d_gene: TRBD2
CDR3nt: TGTGCCAGCAGCGCCCCACTAGCGGGAGGGCCAGATACGCAGTATTTT
CDR3aa: CASSAPLAGGPDTQYF

abundance: few
j_gene: TRBJ2-1
v_gene: TRBV7-3
d_gene: TRBD1
CDR3nt: TGTGCCAGCAGCTTAGCTGGCCAGGGGGCGGGATCTCGTGAGCAGTTCTTC
CDR3aa: CASSLAGQGAGSREQFF

abundance: -
j_gene: TRBJ1-3
v_gene: TRBV6-6
d_gene: -
CDR3nt: TGTGCCAGCAGTTGGGTCCCGACGGGGGTAAACACCATATATTTT
CDR3aa: CASSWVPTGVNTIYF

abundance: -
j_gene: TRBJ1-6
v_gene: TRBV9
d_gene: -
CDR3nt: TGTGCCAGCAGCCCTGAGGGGCGGCCCTATAATTCACCCCTCCACTTT
CDR3aa: CASSPEGRPYNSPLHF

abundance: -
j_gene: TRBJ2-7
v_gene: TRBV27
d_gene: -
CDR3nt: TGTGCCAGCAGTTTATCAGGGGTTCGGGCCGAGCAGTACTTC
CDR3aa: CASSLSGVRAEQYF

abundance: -
j_gene: TRBJ1-1
v_gene: TRBV4-2
d_gene: -
CDR3nt: TGTGCCAGCAGCCCCGGGCTACAGAACACTGAAGCTTTCTTT
CDR3aa: CASSPGLQNTEAFF

abundance: -
j_gene: TRBJ2-5
v_gene: TRBV7-8
d_gene: TRBD2
CDR3nt: TGTGCCAGCAGCCCGACTAGCGGGAGGGAGACCCAGTACTTC
CDR3aa: CASSPTSGRETQYF

abundance: -
j_gene: TRBJ2-7
v_gene: TRBV6-1
d_gene: -
CDR3nt: TGTGCCAGCAGTGAAAGGGGGGTGTACGAGCAGTACTTC
CDR3aa: CASSERGVYEQYF

abundance: -
j_gene: TRBJ2-7
v_gene: TRBV6-5
d_gene: -
CDR3nt: TGTGCCAGCAGTTCTTCCTATGGACAGTCCTACGAGCAGTACTTC
CDR3aa: CASSSSYGQSYEQYF

abundance: -
j_gene: TRBJ2-5
v_gene: TRBV5-1
d_gene: TRBD2
CDR3nt: TGCGCCAGCAGCGTTAGCGGGAGGGGATGGGAGACCCAGTACTTC
CDR3aa: CASSVSGRGWETQYF

abundance: -
j_gene: TRBJ1-4
v_gene: TRBV10-3
d_gene: -
CDR3nt: TGTGCCTCCGGGTTCGGGGTAACTAATGAAAAACTGTTTTTT
CDR3aa: CASGFGVTNEKLFF

abundance: -
j_gene: TRBJ2-7
v_gene: TRBV5-1
d_gene: -
CDR3nt: TGCGCCAGCAGCCCAATAAACGATATATACGAGCAGTACTTC
CDR3aa: CASSPINDIYEQYF

abundance: -
j_gene: TRBJ1-5
v_gene: TRBV23-1
d_gene: -
CDR3nt: TGCGCCAGCAGTCAATTCGGAGGACTGCCCCTCTATAGCAATCAGCCCCAGCATTTT
CDR3aa: CASSQFGGLPLYSNQPQHF

abundance: -
j_gene: TRBJ2-1
v_gene: TRBV11-2
d_gene: TRBD2
CDR3nt: TGTGCCAGCAGCCCCGTTGATAGCGGGAGATACAATGAGCAGTTCTTC
CDR3aa: CASSPVDSGRYNEQFF

abundance: -
j_gene: TRBJ1-5
v_gene: TRBV6-6
d_gene: TRBD1
CDR3nt: TGTGCCAGCAGCCCCGGACAGGGATCCCCCCCAGCCCAGCATTTT
CDR3aa: CASSPGQGSPPAQHF

abundance: once
j_gene: TRBJ2-1
v_gene: TRBV19
d_gene: -
CDR3nt: TGTGCCATCGCGTCGACAGGCGGGAAGGATGAGCAGTTCTTC
CDR3aa: CAIASTGGKDEQFF

abundance: -
j_gene: TRBJ2-7
v_gene: TRBV30
d_gene: TRBD2
CDR3nt: TGTGCCTGGAGTCCCCGGGGGAGCGGGAGGCTTACCTACGAGCAGTACTTC
CDR3aa: CAWSPRGSGRLTYEQYF

abundance: -
j_gene: TRBJ2-5
v_gene: TRBV30
d_gene: TRBD2
CDR3nt: TGTGCCTGGGTTGGGGGGGGACTCCAAGAGACCCAGTACTTC
CDR3aa: CAWVGGGLQETQYF

abundance: -
j_gene: TRBJ2-7
v_gene: TRBV30
d_gene: -
CDR3nt: TGTGCCTGGAGTATGCGGGGGCGAGGCGAGCAGTACTTC
CDR3aa: CAWSMRGRGEQYF

abundance: -
j_gene: TRBJ2-1
v_gene: TRBV7-8
d_gene: TRBD2
CDR3nt: TGTGCCAGCAGCCGCTGGTCGGGAGGAAGCAATGAGCAGTTCTTC
CDR3aa: CASSRWSGGSNEQFF

abundance: -
j_gene: TRBJ2-7
v_gene: TRBV6-1
d_gene: -
CDR3nt: TGTGCCAGCATTCCAGGGCCCTCCTACGAGCAGTACTTC
CDR3aa: CASIPGPSYEQYF

abundance: -
j_gene: TRBJ2-3
v_gene: TRBV11-3
d_gene: TRBD2
CDR3nt: TGTGCCAGCAGCCTAGCGGGGATAACCGGAGATACGCAGTATTTT
CDR3aa: CASSLAGITGDTQYF

abundance: once
j_gene: TRBJ2-2
v_gene: TRBV20-1
d_gene: -
CDR3nt: TGCAGCCACACAGGATGGGAGCTGTTTTTT
CDR3aa: CSHTGWELFF

abundance: -
j_gene: TRBJ2-1
v_gene: TRBV11-2
d_gene: -
CDR3nt: TGTGCCAGCAGCTTAGAAGCGCACAATGAGCAGTTCTTC
CDR3aa: CASSLEAHNEQFF

abundance: -
j_gene: TRBJ2-7
v_gene: TRBV11-2
d_gene: TRBD1
CDR3nt: TGTGCCAGCAGCTCAGCAACCACAGGGGACTACGAGCAGTACTTC
CDR3aa: CASSSATTGDYEQYF